This entry features one TCR beta chain sequence. The data belong to a study of blood T cell repertoires in COVID-19. Whole-study context: Researchers got acute and convalescent COVID-19 samples from the United States, Italy and Spain.

Original data processing: From reference gene primer amplification, estimates of nucleated cell counts were derived. Profiled with immunoSEQ multiplex PCR; TCRdb holds only in-frame clones, not every one. The DNA was the basis for D and trimming; V, J and clone size are from that table. The data contain hundreds of thousands of clones, around 84% of them seen just once; the ten biggest clones take up 5%. Germline V gene data show CDR1 as SGHDT and CDR2 as YYEEEE. V lost 3 bases and J lost 5, with 16 bases in between. The CDR3 spans 15 residues. The clonotype comes from a man aged 40-50 years who had been exposed to COVID-19. The chain couples TRBV5-6 to TRBJ2-3; tentative D call: TRBD2 (6 bases). The sample taken for sequencing was PBMCs or T cells enriched from blood (not recorded which). This chain's CDR3 is CASSSGVRAGDTQYF. In DNA form, the CDR3 reads TGTGCCAGCAGCTCGGGGGTTCGAGCAGGAGATACGCAGTATTTT.